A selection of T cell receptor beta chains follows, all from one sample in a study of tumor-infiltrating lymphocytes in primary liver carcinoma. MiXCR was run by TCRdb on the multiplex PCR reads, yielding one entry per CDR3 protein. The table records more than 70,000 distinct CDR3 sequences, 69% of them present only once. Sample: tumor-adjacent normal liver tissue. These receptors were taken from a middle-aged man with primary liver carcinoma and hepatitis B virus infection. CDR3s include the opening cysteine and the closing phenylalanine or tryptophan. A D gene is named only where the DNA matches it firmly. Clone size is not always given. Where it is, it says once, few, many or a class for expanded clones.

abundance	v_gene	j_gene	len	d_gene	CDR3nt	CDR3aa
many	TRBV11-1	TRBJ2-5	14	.	TGTGCCAGCAGCTTCCGCGGCGGGGCGCAGACCCAGTACTTC	CASSFRGGAQTQYF
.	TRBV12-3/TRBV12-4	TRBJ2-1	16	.	TGTGCCAGCAGTCTCATTCCGGACAGACCCGACAATGAGCAGTTCTTC	CASSLIPDRPDNEQFF
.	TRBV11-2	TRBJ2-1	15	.	TGTACCAGCAGCTTAAATAGTGAAGGGTACAATGAGCAGTTCTTC	CTSSLNSEGYNEQFF
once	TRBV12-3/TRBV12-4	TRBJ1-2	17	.	TGTGCCAGCAGGTCACGGGACATAAGGTGGGGACGTCATGGCAACACCTTC	CASRSRDIRWGRHGNTF
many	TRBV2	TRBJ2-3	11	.	TGTGCCAGCAGCTTAACCGATACGCAGTATTTT	CASSLTDTQYF
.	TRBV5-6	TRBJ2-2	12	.	TGTGCCAGCGGTCCTTATTCCGGGGAACTGTTTTTT	CASGPYSGELFF
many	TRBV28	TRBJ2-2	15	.	TGTGCCAGCAGCCCCCGTCGGGTCATCACCGGGGAGCTGTTTTTT	CASSPRRVITGELFF
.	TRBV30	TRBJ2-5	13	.	TGTGCATGGACTGTAGACTTCCAAGAGACCCAGTACTTC	CAWTVDFQETQYF
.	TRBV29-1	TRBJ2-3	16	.	TGCAGCGTTGAAGATCGCGGGGGCCGGGGCACAGGTACGCAGTATTTT	CSVEDRGGRGTGTQYF
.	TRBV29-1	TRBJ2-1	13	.	TGCAGCTACTCCGGGACAAGTAACAATGAGCAGTTCTTC	CSYSGTSNNEQFF
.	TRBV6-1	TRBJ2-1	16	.	TGTGCCAGCAATAAGGGACCAGCGGGTGTCTACAATGAGCAGTTCTTC	CASNKGPAGVYNEQFF
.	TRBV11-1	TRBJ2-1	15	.	TGTGTCAGTAGGGAGGGGACAATCCTCTCCAATGAGCAGTTTTTC	CVSREGTILSNEQFF
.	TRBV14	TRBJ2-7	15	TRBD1	TGTGCCAGCAGCTCCCGGGGACAGGACCCCTACGAGCAGTACTTC	CASSSRGQDPYEQYF
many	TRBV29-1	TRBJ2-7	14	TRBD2	TGCAGTGCTTCCGCGGCGGGAGATTTCTCAGAGCAGTACTTC	CSASAAGDFSEQYF
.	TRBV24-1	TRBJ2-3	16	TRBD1	TGTGCCATCAGTGAAGTCAGACAGGGATTGGGAGATACGCAGTATTTT	CAISEVRQGLGDTQYF
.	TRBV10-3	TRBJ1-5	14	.	TGTGCCATCAGTGCGTCTTGGCAGGATCAGACTCAGCATTTT	CAISASWQDQTQHF
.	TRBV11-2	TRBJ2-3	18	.	TGTGCCAGCAGCTTAGCATGTGCGACTTCGTCAAGCACAGATACGCAGTATTTT	CASSLACATSSSTDTQYF
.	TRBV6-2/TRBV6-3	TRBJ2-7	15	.	TGTGCCAGCAGTTTTCTGACGGGGGCCGCGGACGAGCAGTACTTC	CASSFLTGAADEQYF
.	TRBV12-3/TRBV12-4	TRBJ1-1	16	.	TGTGCCAGCAGTTTCTTAGTCGCGGAGGGAGACACTGAAGCTTTCTTT	CASSFLVAEGDTEAFF
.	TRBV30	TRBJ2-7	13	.	TGTGCCTGGAGTGGAAGCAGGGCCTACGAGCAGTACTTC	CAWSGSRAYEQYF
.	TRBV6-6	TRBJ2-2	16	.	TGTGCCAGCAGCCACGTCAGGGGCGAGGCGGTCGGGGAGCTGTTTTTT	CASSHVRGEAVGELFF
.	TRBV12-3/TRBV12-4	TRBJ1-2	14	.	TGTGCCAACAGTTTTCGTGGGAGTAGATATGGCTACACCTTC	CANSFRGSRYGYTF
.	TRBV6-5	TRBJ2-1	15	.	TGTGCCAGCGGTTACGTAAGCAACTTTGACAATGAGCAGTCCTTC	CASGYVSNFDNEQSF
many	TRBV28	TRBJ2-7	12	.	TGTGCCAGCAGTCCGCCAATAGGCGAGCAGTACTTC	CASSPPIGEQYF
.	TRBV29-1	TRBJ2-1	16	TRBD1	TGCAGCCTTGAAGCCGGACAGGGAAAAGGATACAATGAACAGTTCTTC	CSLEAGQGKGYNEQFF